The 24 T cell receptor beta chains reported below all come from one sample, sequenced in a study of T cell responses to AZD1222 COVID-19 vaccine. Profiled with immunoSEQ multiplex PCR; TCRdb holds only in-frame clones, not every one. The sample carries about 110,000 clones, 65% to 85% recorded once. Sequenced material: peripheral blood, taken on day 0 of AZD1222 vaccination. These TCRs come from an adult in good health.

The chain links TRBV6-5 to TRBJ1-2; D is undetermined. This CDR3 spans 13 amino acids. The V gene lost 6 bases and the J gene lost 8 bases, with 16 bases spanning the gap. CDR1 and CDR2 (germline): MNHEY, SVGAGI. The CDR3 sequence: CASRSAGVEGYTF. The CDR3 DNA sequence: TGTGCCAGCAGATCCGCCGGGGTAGAGGGCTACACCTTC.

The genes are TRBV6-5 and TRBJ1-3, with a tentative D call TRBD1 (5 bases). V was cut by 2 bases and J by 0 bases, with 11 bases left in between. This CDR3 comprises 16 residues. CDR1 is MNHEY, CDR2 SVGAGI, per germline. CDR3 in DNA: TGTGCCAGCAGTTACGGGGGACGTCTCTCTGGAAACACCATATATTTT. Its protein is CASSYGGRLSGNTIYF.

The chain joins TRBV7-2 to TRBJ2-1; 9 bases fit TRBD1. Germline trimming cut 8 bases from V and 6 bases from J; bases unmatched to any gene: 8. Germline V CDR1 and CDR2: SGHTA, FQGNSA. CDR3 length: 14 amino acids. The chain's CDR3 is CASLRDRDTNEQFF. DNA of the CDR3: TGTGCCAGCCTTCGGGACAGGGATACCAATGAGCAGTTCTTC.

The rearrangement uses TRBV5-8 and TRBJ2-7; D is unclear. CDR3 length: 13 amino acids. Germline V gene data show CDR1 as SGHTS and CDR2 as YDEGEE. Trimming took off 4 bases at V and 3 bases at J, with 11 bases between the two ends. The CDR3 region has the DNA TGTGCCAGCAGCCGAGGACCTCACTACGAGCAGTACTTC. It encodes CASSRGPHYEQYF.

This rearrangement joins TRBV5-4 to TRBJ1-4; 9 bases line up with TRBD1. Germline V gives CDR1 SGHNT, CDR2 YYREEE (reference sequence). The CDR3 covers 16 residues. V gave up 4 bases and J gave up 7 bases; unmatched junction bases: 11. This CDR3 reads CASSGGDRAGGEKLFF. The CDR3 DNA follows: TGTGCCAGCAGCGGCGGGGACAGGGCGGGGGGTGAAAAACTGTTTTTT.

The CDR3 DNA sequence: TGTGCCACCGCCGAGGGGGCTCGTAATTCACCCCTCCACTTT. This sequence encodes CATAEGARNSPLHF. V usage is TRBV10-3 and J usage is TRBJ1-6; 7 bases match TRBD1. The CDR3 contains 14 residues. Trimming removed 10 bases from V and 6 bases from J; junction bases left unmatched: 9. The V gene's germline CDR1 is ENHRY and CDR2 SYGVKD.

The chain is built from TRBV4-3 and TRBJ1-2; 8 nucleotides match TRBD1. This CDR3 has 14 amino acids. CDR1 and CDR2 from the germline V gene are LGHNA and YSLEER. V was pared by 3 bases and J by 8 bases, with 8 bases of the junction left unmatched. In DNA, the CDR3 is TGCGCCAGCAGCCAGAGCCAGGGGGCGGACGGCTACACCTTC. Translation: CASSQSQGADGYTF.

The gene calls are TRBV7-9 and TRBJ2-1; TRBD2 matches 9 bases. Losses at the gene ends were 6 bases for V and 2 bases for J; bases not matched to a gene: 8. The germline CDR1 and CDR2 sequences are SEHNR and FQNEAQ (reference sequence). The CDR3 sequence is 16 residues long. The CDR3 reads CASREIRLAAYNEQFF. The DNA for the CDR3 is TGTGCCAGCAGGGAAATCCGACTAGCGGCCTACAATGAGCAGTTCTTC.

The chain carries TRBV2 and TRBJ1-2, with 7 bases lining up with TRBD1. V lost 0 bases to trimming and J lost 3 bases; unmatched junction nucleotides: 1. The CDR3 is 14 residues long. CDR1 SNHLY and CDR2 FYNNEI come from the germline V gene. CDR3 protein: CASSEAGTDYGYTF. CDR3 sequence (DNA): TGTGCCAGCAGTGAAGCTGGGACAGACTATGGCTACACCTTC.

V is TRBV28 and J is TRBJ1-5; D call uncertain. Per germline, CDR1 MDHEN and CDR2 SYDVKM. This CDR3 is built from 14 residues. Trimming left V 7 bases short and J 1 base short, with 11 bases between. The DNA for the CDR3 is TGTGCCAGCAAACTGGGCCAGAGCAATCAGCCCCAGCATTTT. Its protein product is CASKLGQSNQPQHF.

Here the CDR3 DNA reads TGTGCCACCACCGAGGGCGGGACCCACAAGGATACGCAGTATTTT. It codes for CATTEGGTHKDTQYF. The V gene is TRBV6-5, the J gene TRBJ2-3, with D possibly being TRBD2 (6 bases). The CDR3 contains 15 residues. Germline V gene lookup returns CDR1 MNHEY and CDR2 SVGAGI. V was clipped by 10 bases and J by 6 bases, with 23 bases between them.

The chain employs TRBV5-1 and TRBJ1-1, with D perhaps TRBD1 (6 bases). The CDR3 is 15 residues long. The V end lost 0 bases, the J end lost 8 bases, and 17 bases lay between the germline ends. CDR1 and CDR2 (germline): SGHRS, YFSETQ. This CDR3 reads CASSLDTWLQGEAFF. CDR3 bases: TGCGCCAGCAGCTTGGATACGTGGTTGCAGGGGGAAGCTTTCTTT.

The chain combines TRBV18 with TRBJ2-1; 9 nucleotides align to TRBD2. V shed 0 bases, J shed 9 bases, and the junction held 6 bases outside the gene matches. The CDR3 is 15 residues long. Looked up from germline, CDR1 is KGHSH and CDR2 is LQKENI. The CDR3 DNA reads TGTGCCAGCTCACCACCGGGCGTAGCGGGGGCTGAGCAGTTCTTC. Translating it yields CASSPPGVAGAEQFF.

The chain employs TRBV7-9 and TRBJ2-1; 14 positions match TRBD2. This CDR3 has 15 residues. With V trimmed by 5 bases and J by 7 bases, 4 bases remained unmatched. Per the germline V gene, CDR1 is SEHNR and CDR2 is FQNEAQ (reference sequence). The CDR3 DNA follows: TGTGCCAGCAGCCTCCGGACTAGCGGGAGGAATGAGCAGTTCTTC. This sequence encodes CASSLRTSGRNEQFF.

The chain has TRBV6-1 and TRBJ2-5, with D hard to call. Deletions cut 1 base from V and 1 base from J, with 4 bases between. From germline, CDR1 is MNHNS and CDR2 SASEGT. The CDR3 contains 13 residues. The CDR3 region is CASSEGSQETQYF. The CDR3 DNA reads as TGTGCCAGCAGTGAAGGCAGCCAAGAGACCCAGTACTTC.

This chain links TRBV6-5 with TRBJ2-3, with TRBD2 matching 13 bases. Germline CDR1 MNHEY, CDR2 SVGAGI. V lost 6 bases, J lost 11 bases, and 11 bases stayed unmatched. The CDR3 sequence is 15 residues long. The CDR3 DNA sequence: TGTGCCAGCAGACCCGGACTAGCGGGAGCGTGGAGGCAGTATTTT. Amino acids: CASRPGLAGAWRQYF.

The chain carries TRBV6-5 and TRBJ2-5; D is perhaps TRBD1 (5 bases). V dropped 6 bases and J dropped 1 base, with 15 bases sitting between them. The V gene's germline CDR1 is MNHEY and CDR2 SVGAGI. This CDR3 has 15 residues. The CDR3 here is CASSSSGFSQETQYF. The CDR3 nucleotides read TGTGCCAGCAGCTCCTCAGGGTTTAGCCAAGAGACCCAGTACTTC.

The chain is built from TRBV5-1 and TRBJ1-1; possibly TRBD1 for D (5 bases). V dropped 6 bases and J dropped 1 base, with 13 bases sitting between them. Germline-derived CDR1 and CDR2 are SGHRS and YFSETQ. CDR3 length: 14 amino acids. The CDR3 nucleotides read TGCGCCAGCAAGGACGGGACGGCGAACACTGAAGCTTTCTTT. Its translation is CASKDGTANTEAFF.

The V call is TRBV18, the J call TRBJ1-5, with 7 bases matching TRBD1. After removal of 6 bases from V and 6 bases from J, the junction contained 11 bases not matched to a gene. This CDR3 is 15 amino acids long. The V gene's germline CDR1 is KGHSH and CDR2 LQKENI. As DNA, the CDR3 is TGTGCCAGCTCCCAGGGGGGGGCGCAGGGTCAGCCCCAGCATTTT. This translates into CASSQGGAQGQPQHF.

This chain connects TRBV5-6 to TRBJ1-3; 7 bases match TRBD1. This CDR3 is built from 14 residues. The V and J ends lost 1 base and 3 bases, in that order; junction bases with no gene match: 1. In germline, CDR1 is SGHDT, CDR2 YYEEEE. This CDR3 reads CASSLRQGGNTIYF. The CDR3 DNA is TGTGCCAGCAGCTTGAGACAGGGTGGAAACACCATATATTTT.

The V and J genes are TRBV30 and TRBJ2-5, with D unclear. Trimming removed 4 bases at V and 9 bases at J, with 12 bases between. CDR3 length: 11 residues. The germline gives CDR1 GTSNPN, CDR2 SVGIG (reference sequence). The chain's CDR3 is CAWNVAAAQYF. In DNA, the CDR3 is TGTGCCTGGAATGTAGCCGCGGCCCAGTACTTC.

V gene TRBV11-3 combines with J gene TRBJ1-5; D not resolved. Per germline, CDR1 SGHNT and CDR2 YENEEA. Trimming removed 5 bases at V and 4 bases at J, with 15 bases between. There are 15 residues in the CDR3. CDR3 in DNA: TGTGCCAGCAGCCTCTGGACGCTTTCGAATCAGCCCCAGCATTTT. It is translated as CASSLWTLSNQPQHF.

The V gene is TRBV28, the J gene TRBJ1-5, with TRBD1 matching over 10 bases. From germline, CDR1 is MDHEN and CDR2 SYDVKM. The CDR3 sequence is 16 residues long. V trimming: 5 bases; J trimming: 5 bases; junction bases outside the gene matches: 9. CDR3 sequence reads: CASSPPGQGRDQPQHF. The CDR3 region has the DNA TGTGCCAGCAGTCCCCCGGGACAGGGGAGGGATCAGCCCCAGCATTTT. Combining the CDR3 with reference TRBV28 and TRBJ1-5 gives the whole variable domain DVKVTQSSRYLVKRTGEKVFLECVQDMDHENMFWYRQDPGLGLRLIYFSYDVKMKEKGDIPEGYSVSREKKERFSLILESASTNQTSMYLCASSPPGQGRDQPQHFGDGTRLSIL.

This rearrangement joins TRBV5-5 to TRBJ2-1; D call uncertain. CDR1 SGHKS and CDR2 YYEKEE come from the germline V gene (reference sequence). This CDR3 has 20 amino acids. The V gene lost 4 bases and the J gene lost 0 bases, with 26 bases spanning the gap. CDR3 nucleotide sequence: TGTGCCAGCAGCCCGAGGTCGCCACCGTATCTCCCCAGCTCCTACAATGAGCAGTTCTTC. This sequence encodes CASSPRSPPYLPSSYNEQFF. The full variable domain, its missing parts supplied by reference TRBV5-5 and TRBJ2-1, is DAGVTQSPTHLIKTRGQQVTLRCSPISGHKSVSWYQQVLGQGPQFIFQYYEKEERGRGNFPDRFSARQFPNYSSELNVNALLLGDSALYLCASSPRSPPYLPSSYNEQFFGPGTRLTVL.